This record concerns one T cell receptor beta chain sequence. Its matching antigen is unknown. The data were taken from a study of OX40 agonist ivuxolimab in advanced cancers. Study-level findings and limits: On average, CD8+ T cells showed a greater number of expanded clones than CD4+.

Data came from immunoSEQ multiplex PCR; TCRdb stores just in-frame clones and leaves some out. The table lists some 45,000 clones, about 79% of them singletons. V gave up 5 bases and J gave up 5 bases, with 15 bases separating them. The CDR3 has 14 amino acids. Germline V lookup: CDR1 SEHNR, CDR2 FQNEAQ (reference sequence). Sequencing used CD4+ or CD8+ T cells sorted from blood, obtained in a trial of the OX40 agonist ivuxolimab. The chain is built from TRBV7-9 and TRBJ2-5, with D tentatively TRBD2 (5 bases). The TCR sequence derives from an adult with an advanced solid tumor such as melanoma, head and neck, liver or kidney cancer. The chain's CDR3 is CASSRSPSGETQYF. DNA of the CDR3: TGTGCCAGCAGCCGCTCCCCTTCGGGGGAGACCCAGTACTTC.